These T cell receptor beta chains were read from a single sample in a study of blood T cell repertoires in COVID-19. Profiling relied on immunoSEQ multiplex PCR, and the TCRdb table lists in-frame clones only, not all of them. The table lists tens of thousands of clones, about 77% of them singletons. Specimen: peripheral blood. These receptors all stem from a human donor in a cohort sampled during active COVID-19. The CDR3 runs from the conserved cysteine through the conserved F or W. A D gene is named only where the DNA matches it firmly. Some rows have no size entry. The others give once, few or many, or a class for an expanded clone.

V: TRBV7-3; J: TRBJ2-2; D: TRBD1; size: few; CDR3: CASSSGQAVNTGELFF; DNA: TGTGCCAGCAGCTCGGGACAGGCCGTTAACACCGGGGAGCTGTTTTTT
V: TRBV7-9; J: TRBJ1-4; D: -; size: -; CDR3: CASSLGAGSGTNEKLFF; DNA: TGTGCCAGCAGCTTAGGGGCCGGGAGTGGGACTAATGAAAAACTGTTTTTT
V: TRBV24-1; J: TRBJ2-1; D: TRBD2; size: -; CDR3: CATSDFGGRANEQFF; DNA: TGTGCCACCAGTGATTTCGGTGGGAGGGCCAATGAGCAGTTCTTC
V: TRBV28; J: TRBJ1-2; D: -; size: -; CDR3: CASASGGYYGYTF; DNA: TGTGCCAGCGCTTCGGGGGGTTACTATGGCTACACCTTC
V: TRBV5-5; J: TRBJ2-5; D: -; size: -; CDR3: CASSRDEETQYF; DNA: TGTGCCAGCAGCCGGGATGAAGAGACCCAGTACTTC
V: TRBV7-9; J: TRBJ2-1; D: -; size: -; CDR3: CASSSGTQQFF; DNA: TGTGCCAGCAGCAGCGGAACTCAGCAGTTCTTC
V: TRBV5-6; J: TRBJ1-2; D: -; size: -; CDR3: CASSLVGRPNYGYTF; DNA: TGTGCCAGCAGCTTGGTGGGCCGCCCTAACTATGGCTACACCTTC
V: TRBV25-1; J: TRBJ2-1; D: -; size: -; CDR3: CASVGERISYNEQFF; DNA: TGTGCCAGCGTCGGCGAGCGGATCTCCTACAATGAGCAGTTCTTC
V: TRBV5-1; J: TRBJ1-2; D: TRBD1; size: -; CDR3: CASSSGQGSANYGYTF; DNA: TGCGCCAGCAGCTCGGGACAGGGGTCGGCCAACTATGGCTACACCTTC
V: TRBV28; J: TRBJ1-5; D: -; size: -; CDR3: CASSSPRGSYSNQPQHF; DNA: TGTGCCAGCAGTTCCCCCCGAGGAAGCTATAGCAATCAGCCCCAGCATTTT
V: TRBV11-2; J: TRBJ2-5; D: TRBD2; size: -; CDR3: CASSLGRTSGGGTQYF; DNA: TGTGCCAGCAGCTTAGGCCGAACTAGCGGGGGAGGGACCCAGTACTTC
V: TRBV30; J: TRBJ2-1; D: TRBD2; size: -; CDR3: CAWSPQRGGKFF; DNA: TGTGCCTGGAGCCCCCAGCGGGGGGGCAAGTTCTTC
V: TRBV28; J: TRBJ1-3; D: TRBD1; size: -; CDR3: CASSTRRQGASGNTIYF; DNA: TGTGCCAGCAGTACGCGTAGACAGGGGGCAAGTGGAAACACCATATATTTT
V: TRBV6-5; J: TRBJ2-1; D: -; size: -; CDR3: CASRTGSSGAQFF; DNA: TGTGCCAGCAGGACCGGGTCCTCTGGAGCTCAGTTCTTC
V: TRBV18; J: TRBJ1-4; D: -; size: few; CDR3: CASSQTQISGKNEKLFF; DNA: TGTGCCAGCTCACAGACCCAAATTTCAGGAAAGAATGAAAAACTGTTTTTT
V: TRBV28; J: TRBJ2-6; D: TRBD1; size: -; CDR3: CASSRQGSGANVLTF; DNA: TGTGCCAGCAGTCGACAGGGCTCTGGGGCCAACGTCCTGACTTTC
V: TRBV7-3; J: TRBJ2-1; D: -; size: -; CDR3: CASSLMGRDSYNEQFF; DNA: TGTGCCAGCAGCTTAATGGGCCGGGACTCCTACAATGAGCAGTTCTTC
V: TRBV18; J: TRBJ1-1; D: TRBD1; size: -; CDR3: CASSPSRGLWTEAFF; DNA: TGTGCCAGCTCACCATCCAGGGGGCTTTGGACTGAAGCTTTCTTT
V: TRBV7-2; J: TRBJ2-7; D: -; size: few; CDR3: CASSLAPSEQYF; DNA: TGTGCCAGCAGCTTAGCCCCGTCCGAGCAGTACTTC
V: TRBV3-1/TRBV3-2; J: TRBJ2-4; D: -; size: -; CDR3: CASSQGGNIQYF; DNA: TGTGCCAGCAGCCAAGGAGGGAACATTCAGTACTTC
V: TRBV13; J: TRBJ2-2; D: -; size: -; CDR3: CASSKESGELFF; DNA: TGTGCCAGCAGCAAGGAGTCCGGGGAGCTGTTTTTT
V: TRBV5-1; J: TRBJ1-3; D: -; size: -; CDR3: CASSLAGPRSSGNTIYF; DNA: TGCGCCAGCAGCTTGGCAGGGCCCCGATCCTCTGGAAACACCATATATTTT
V: TRBV28; J: TRBJ2-5; D: TRBD2; size: -; CDR3: CASSLRGRGGQETQYF; DNA: TGTGCCAGCAGTTTAAGAGGGCGGGGGGGCCAGGAGACCCAGTACTTC
V: TRBV20-1; J: TRBJ2-7; D: -; size: once; CDR3: CSASTGNSYEQYF; DNA: TGCAGTGCTAGTACAGGGAACTCCTACGAGCAGTACTTC
V: TRBV5-1; J: TRBJ1-2; D: TRBD1; size: -; CDR3: CASSSGGQGLGGYTF; DNA: TGCGCCAGCAGTTCTGGGGGACAGGGGTTAGGCGGCTACACCTTC
V: TRBV28; J: TRBJ1-5; D: TRBD1; size: -; CDR3: CASSLWGQVNQPQHF; DNA: TGTGCCAGCAGTTTATGGGGACAGGTCAATCAGCCCCAGCATTTT
V: TRBV4-1; J: TRBJ2-7; D: -; size: -; CDR3: CASSQDGGARLAEQYF; DNA: TGCGCCAGCAGCCAAGATGGGGGGGCTAGGCTTGCCGAGCAGTACTTC
V: TRBV15; J: TRBJ2-7; D: -; size: many; CDR3: CATSRLLTATYEQYF; DNA: TGTGCCACCAGCAGACTCCTGACAGCCACCTACGAGCAGTACTTC
V: TRBV29-1; J: TRBJ2-5; D: TRBD2; size: -; CDR3: CSVTGTSGRLETQYF; DNA: TGCAGCGTGACCGGGACTAGCGGGAGACTTGAGACCCAGTACTTC
V: TRBV27; J: TRBJ2-2; D: TRBD2; size: -; CDR3: CASSSSGRVYTGELFF; DNA: TGTGCCAGCAGTTCCTCGGGGAGGGTGTACACCGGGGAGCTGTTTTTT
V: TRBV5-8; J: TRBJ2-3; D: -; size: many; CDR3: CASSLSSRYTDTQYF; DNA: TGTGCCAGCAGCTTGTCGAGCAGGTATACAGATACGCAGTATTTT
V: TRBV7-9; J: TRBJ2-3; D: TRBD1; size: -; CDR3: CASSARDSPSDTQYF; DNA: TGTGCCAGCAGCGCTCGGGACAGCCCCTCAGATACGCAGTATTTT
V: TRBV6-5; J: TRBJ2-7; D: -; size: -; CDR3: CASTVRAGMVEQYF; DNA: TGTGCCAGCACCGTACGGGCAGGGATGGTCGAGCAGTACTTC
V: TRBV7-2; J: TRBJ2-3; D: TRBD2; size: -; CDR3: CASSPPERGPGTQYF; DNA: TGTGCCAGCAGCCCCCCGGAGCGGGGCCCGGGTACGCAGTATTTT
V: TRBV30; J: TRBJ1-5; D: TRBD1; size: once; CDR3: CAWSRDRGNQPQHF; DNA: TGTGCCTGGAGTCGGGACAGGGGTAATCAGCCCCAGCATTTT
V: TRBV3-1/TRBV3-2; J: TRBJ2-2; D: -; size: -; CDR3: CASSSRRNTGELFF; DNA: TGTGCCAGCAGCTCCCGGAGGAACACCGGGGAGCTGTTTTTT
V: TRBV2; J: TRBJ1-2; D: TRBD1; size: -; CDR3: CASSELRDRGYTF; DNA: TGTGCCAGCAGTGAGCTTCGGGACAGAGGCTACACCTTC
V: TRBV2; J: TRBJ2-7; D: TRBD2; size: -; CDR3: CASTPPGGREQYF; DNA: TGTGCCAGCACCCCCCCGGGGGGGCGCGAGCAGTACTTC
V: TRBV28; J: TRBJ1-1; D: -; size: few; CDR3: CASSLFATGKSEAFF; DNA: TGTGCCAGCAGTTTGTTCGCCACAGGGAAATCTGAAGCTTTCTTT
V: TRBV7-2; J: TRBJ1-4; D: -; size: -; CDR3: CASSAGQDSFNEKLFF; DNA: TGTGCCAGCAGCGCAGGGCAAGACAGCTTTAATGAAAAACTGTTTTTT
V: TRBV5-1; J: TRBJ2-5; D: TRBD2; size: -; CDR3: CASSSGLAGGQETQYF; DNA: TGCGCCAGCAGCTCCGGACTAGCGGGAGGGCAAGAGACCCAGTACTTC